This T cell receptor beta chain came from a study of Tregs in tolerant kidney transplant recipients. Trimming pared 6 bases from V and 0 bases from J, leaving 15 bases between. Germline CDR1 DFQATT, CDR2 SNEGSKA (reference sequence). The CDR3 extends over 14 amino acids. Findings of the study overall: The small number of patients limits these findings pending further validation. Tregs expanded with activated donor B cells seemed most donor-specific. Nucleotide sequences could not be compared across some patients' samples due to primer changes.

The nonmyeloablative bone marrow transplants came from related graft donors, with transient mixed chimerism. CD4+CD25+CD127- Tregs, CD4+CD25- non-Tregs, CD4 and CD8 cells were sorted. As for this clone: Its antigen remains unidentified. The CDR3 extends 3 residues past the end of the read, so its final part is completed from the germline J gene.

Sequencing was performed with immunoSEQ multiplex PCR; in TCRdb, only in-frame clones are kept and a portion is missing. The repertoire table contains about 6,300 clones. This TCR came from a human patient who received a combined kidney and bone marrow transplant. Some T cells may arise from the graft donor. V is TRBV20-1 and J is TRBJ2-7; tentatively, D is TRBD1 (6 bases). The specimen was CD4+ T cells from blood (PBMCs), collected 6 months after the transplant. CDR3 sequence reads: CSAQVPGHSYEQYF. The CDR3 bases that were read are TGCAGTGCCCAAGTACCGGGACACTCCTACGAG.